Below are 14 T cell receptor beta chains sequenced from a single sample in a study of spatial heterogeneity in lung cancer. Their antigens remain unidentified. TCRdb reanalysed the 5' RACE reads using MiXCR and keeps one entry per CDR3 protein. The sample lists approximately 2,200 distinct CDR3 sequences, roughly 1.1% occurring once. Findings and limits, study-wide: Intratumoral expanded alpha and beta TCR counts were found to track tumor mutation counts.

Sample time point: sample taken at primary tumor resection. The source material was lung tumor tissue, sampled at surgery. These receptor sequences come from a male donor with early-stage non-small cell lung cancer.

This clonotype is deemed medium-sized. The chain is built from TRBV6-1 and TRBJ1-6; 7 positions match TRBD1. The CDR3 is made up of 13 amino acids. Trimming took 6 bases from V and 8 from J; bases not matched to a gene: 4. The germline V gene encodes CDR1 MNHNS and CDR2 SASEGT. CDR3 DNA: TGTGCCAGCAGCACAGGGGAGCATTCACCCCTCCACTTT. The encoded protein is CASSTGEHSPLHF.

This clonotype is labeled as medium-sized. The rearrangement links TRBV24-1 to TRBJ2-3; 8 bases line up with TRBD1. After removal of 1 base from V and 6 bases from J, the junction contained 2 bases not matched to a gene. The CDR3 spans 14 residues. Germline lookup yields CDR1 KGHDR and CDR2 SFDVKD. For the CDR3, the DNA is TGTGCCACCAGTGATTTCGGGACAGGCGATACGCAGTATTTT. This sequence encodes CATSDFGTGDTQYF.

By sample share, this clonotype is medium-sized. V usage is TRBV9 and J usage is TRBJ1-4; D gene ambiguous. Trimming pared 1 base from V and 3 bases from J, leaving 13 bases between. The CDR3 loop spans 16 amino acids. Germline assignment: CDR1 SGDLS and CDR2 YYNGEE. The CDR3, as DNA: TGTGCCAGCAGCGTAAGTGGGCAGCCTTCTAATGAAAAACTGTTTTTT. Encoded protein: CASSVSGQPSNEKLFF.

This clonotype is medium-sized (0.01 to 0.1%). The chain links TRBV20-1 to TRBJ1-6; TRBD1 might be the D (5 bases). The V and J ends lost 1 base and 8 bases respectively, with 18 bases between them. The CDR3 length is 16 residues. Per germline, CDR1 DFQATT and CDR2 SNEGSKA (reference sequence). The CDR3 loop reads CSARASAGSMDSPLHF. As DNA, the CDR3 is TGCAGTGCTAGAGCGTCGGCAGGGAGTATGGATTCACCCCTCCACTTT.

In this sample, this clonotype is medium-sized. This chain connects TRBV6-5 to TRBJ1-1; tentative D call: TRBD1 (5 bases). V gave up 5 bases and J gave up 0 bases, with 10 bases separating them. The CDR3 loop spans 14 amino acids. Per germline, CDR1 MNHEY and CDR2 SVGAGI. The CDR3 spells CASSAGTLNTEAFF. The CDR3 bases are TGTGCCAGCAGTGCCGGGACGTTGAACACTGAAGCTTTCTTT.

This clonotype rates as medium-sized. The gene calls are TRBV11-2 and TRBJ1-1, with a weak D call TRBD1 (5 bases). Germline V CDR1 and CDR2: SGHAT, FQNNGV. Trimming removed 5 bases from V and 1 base from J, with 11 bases in between. The CDR3 is 14 amino acids. The CDR3: CASSGDPRNTEAFF. The CDR3 coding sequence is TGTGCCAGCAGCGGGGACCCCAGGAACACTGAAGCTTTCTTT.

There are many counts of this clonotype. The chain is built from TRBV5-1 and TRBJ1-2; 7 nucleotides match TRBD1. J lost 6 bases, V lost 5 bases, and 4 bases had no gene match. The length of the CDR3 is 12 residues. The germline gives CDR1 SGHRS, CDR2 YFSETQ. The CDR3 sequence is CASSEGAHGYTF. The CDR3 DNA is TGCGCCAGCAGTGAGGGGGCGCATGGCTACACCTTC.

By sample fraction, this clonotype is medium-sized. The CDR3 DNA sequence: TGTGCCAGCAGTGAGACACCAGCGGGAGGGGGCACAGATACGCAGTATTTT. It encodes CASSETPAGGGTDTQYF. The chain is built from TRBV6-4 and TRBJ2-3; TRBD2 matches at 10 bases. Germline V CDR1 and CDR2: MRHNA, SNTAGT. J lost 1 base, V lost 3 bases, and 7 bases had no gene match. The CDR3 loop spans 17 amino acids.

By sample share, this clonotype is medium-sized (0.01 to 0.1%). The chain is built from TRBV6-5 and TRBJ1-2, with D maybe TRBD1 (6 bases). The V and J ends lost 5 bases and 3 bases respectively, with 10 bases between them. Germline CDR1 and CDR2: MNHEY and SVGAGI. The CDR3 length is 13 residues. CDR3 amino acids: CASSLGGHYGYTF. For the CDR3, the DNA is TGTGCCAGCAGTCTAGGGGGGCACTATGGCTACACCTTC.

In this sample, this clonotype is medium-sized. The CDR3 DNA follows: TGTGCCAGCAGCTTAGGGGGGAAAACAGATACGCAGTATTTT. Its translation: CASSLGGKTDTQYF. The rearrangement links TRBV7-8 to TRBJ2-3; D is perhaps TRBD1 or TRBD2 (5 bases each). Germline V gives CDR1 SGHVS, CDR2 FQNEAQ. CDR3 length equals 14 residues. V shed 1 base and J shed 3 bases, with 8 bases lying between them.

This clonotype is classed as large. This sequence joins TRBV3-1 and TRBJ2-6; D call uncertain. The V gene's germline CDR1 is LGHDT and CDR2 YNNKEL (reference sequence). V was cut by 3 bases and J by 0 bases, with 6 bases left in between. This CDR3 region has 15 residues. The CDR3 bases are TGTGCCAGCAGCCAGAGTGACTCTGGGGCCAACGTCCTGACTTTC. Amino acids: CASSQSDSGANVLTF.

This clonotype is medium-sized. This rearrangement joins TRBV2 to TRBJ2-3, with 8 bases lining up with TRBD1. The length of the CDR3 is 16 residues. Germline values: CDR1 SNHLY, CDR2 FYNNEI. V trimming: 5 bases; J trimming: 1 base; junction bases outside the gene matches: 8. The CDR3 region has the DNA TGTGCCAGCAGTTTTGACAGGGGAATGGGCACAGATACGCAGTATTTT. It codes for CASSFDRGMGTDTQYF.

In this sample, this clonotype is medium-sized. The J gene is TRBJ2-3, the V gene TRBV5-1; 8 positions agree with TRBD2. The CDR3 spans 16 residues. Per germline, CDR1 SGHRS and CDR2 YFSETQ. Losses at the gene ends were 4 bases for V and 2 bases for J; bases not matched to a gene: 9. The CDR3 sequence is CASSPLKREITDTQYF. The CDR3 region has the DNA TGCGCCAGCAGCCCCCTTAAGCGGGAGATCACAGATACGCAGTATTTT.

By its share, this clonotype is medium-sized (0.01 to 0.1%). This chain joins TRBV4-1 and TRBJ2-3; the match to TRBD1 covers 7 bases. This CDR3 spans 15 amino acids. V lost 1 base and J lost 2; bases outside the gene matches: 3. CDR1 is MGHRA, CDR2 YSYEKL, per germline. The CDR3 nucleotides are TGCGCCAGCAGCCAAGGGGGACAGTACACAGATACGCAGTATTTT. Its protein is CASSQGGQYTDTQYF.